A single sample is the source of the 21 T cell receptor beta chains below, sequenced in a study of shared clonotypes between healthy human individuals. Libraries were prepared by immunoSEQ multiplex PCR; TCRdb keeps only in-frame clonotypes and omits some of them. This sample has 2 million to 3 million clones, with approximately 90% found just once. Sequencing was done on a sample of naive CD4+ T cells sorted from blood. Noted subset: CD45RA+ positively selected. The receptors shown here come from a man aged 18 to 35 in good health.

CDR3 residues: CASSLPGQGVKETQYF. CDR3 sequence (DNA): TGTGCCAGCAGCTTACCTGGACAGGGGGTTAAAGAGACCCAGTACTTC. This sequence joins TRBV11-2 and TRBJ2-5; 10 bases agree with TRBD1. The CDR3 loop spans 16 amino acids. The germline V gene has CDR1 SGHAT and CDR2 FQNNGV. The ends lost 2 bases at V and 3 bases at J; junction bases unmatched: 6.

The genes are TRBV6-5 and TRBJ2-7; D tentatively fits TRBD1 or TRBD2 (5 bases each). The germline V gene has CDR1 MNHEY and CDR2 SVGAGI. The V gene lost 5 bases and the J gene lost 5 bases, with 13 bases spanning the gap. This CDR3 region has 13 residues. CDR3 in DNA: TGTGCCAGCAGTGAACCGGGGACGCACGAGCAGTACTTC. Protein sequence: CASSEPGTHEQYF.

A single count supports this clone. The J gene is TRBJ2-5, the V gene TRBV4-2, with D perhaps assigned TRBD1 or TRBD2 (5 bases each). Germline CDR1 LGHNA, CDR2 YNFKEQ. The CDR3 has 18 residues. V lost 5 bases to trimming and J lost 4 bases, with 26 bases between them. The CDR3 spells CASSYKGFSVNGIETQYF. CDR3 nucleotide sequence: TGTGCCAGCAGCTACAAGGGGTTTAGCGTCAACGGGATAGAGACCCAGTACTTC.

CDR3 loop: CASSGTRADTQYF. CDR3 sequence (DNA): TGTGCCAGCTCCGGGACTAGGGCAGATACGCAGTATTTT. V gene TRBV6-1 combines with J gene TRBJ2-3; 8 bases are shared with TRBD2. J gave up 4 bases and V 8 bases, and 5 bases lay outside the gene matches. The CDR3 covers 13 residues. Germline V gene data show CDR1 as MNHNS and CDR2 as SASEGT.

The chain links TRBV10-3 to TRBJ1-6, with D tentatively TRBD1 (6 bases). V was trimmed by 6 bases and J by 0 bases, leaving 18 bases between them. This CDR3 has 18 residues. From germline, CDR1 is ENHRY and CDR2 SYGVKD. CDR3 DNA sequence: TGTGCCATCAGCCCTCGGGACATCTCGAGCTCCTATAATTCACCCCTCCACTTT. Translated: CAISPRDISSSYNSPLHF.

The chain joins TRBV28 to TRBJ2-1, with 7 bases matching TRBD1. The germline CDR1 and CDR2 sequences are MDHEN and SYDVKM. The V segment lost 3 bases and the J segment 12 bases; nucleotides outside the gene matches: 11. This CDR3 spans 14 amino acids. In DNA, the CDR3 is TGTGCCAGCAGTTTGGGGCAGGGGGTTGAGGTGCAGTTCTTC. Amino acids: CASSLGQGVEVQFF.

This sequence joins TRBV28 and TRBJ2-5; D gene unclear. Trimming pared 1 base from V and 1 base from J, leaving 25 bases between. The CDR3 length is 20 residues. From germline, CDR1 is MDHEN and CDR2 SYDVKM. The CDR3 sequence: CASSLFNLRQVTAIQETQYF. The CDR3 coding sequence is TGTGCCAGCAGTTTATTTAATTTGCGGCAGGTGACTGCTATCCAAGAGACCCAGTACTTC.

The V gene is TRBV6-5, the J gene TRBJ1-2; no definite D call. Germline V gives CDR1 MNHEY, CDR2 SVGAGI. The CDR3 spans 14 residues. The ends were cut back, 5 bases at V and 4 bases at J, with 14 bases in the middle. The CDR3: CASSPAREGYGYTF. CDR3 DNA sequence: TGTGCCAGCAGTCCCGCCCGGGAGGGCTATGGCTACACCTTC.

The chain joins TRBV10-3 to TRBJ1-4; D not certain. The CDR3 has 16 residues. Germline CDR1 reads ENHRY; CDR2 reads SYGVKD. V was trimmed by 1 base and J by 4 bases, leaving 13 bases between them. CDR3 amino acids: CAISEFDKGYNEKLFF. The DNA of the CDR3 is TGTGCCATCAGTGAGTTCGACAAGGGCTATAATGAAAAACTGTTTTTT.

The rearrangement uses TRBV2 and TRBJ2-5; the D gene is possibly TRBD1 (6 bases). The V gene's germline CDR1 is SNHLY and CDR2 FYNNEI. This CDR3 region has 14 residues. The V end lost 3 bases, the J end lost 0 bases, and 8 bases lay between the germline ends. The CDR3 sequence: CASSETGYQETQYF. DNA of the CDR3: TGTGCCAGCAGTGAGACAGGCTACCAAGAGACCCAGTACTTC. The entire variable domain, with the rest obtained from reference TRBV2 and TRBJ2-5, is as follows: EPEVTQTPSHQVTQMGQEVILRCVPISNHLYFYWYRQILGQKVEFLVSFYNNEISEKSEIFDDQFSVERPDGSNFTLKIRSTKLEDSAMYFCASSETGYQETQYFGPGTRLLVL.

V and J are TRBV16 and TRBJ1-6; D is perhaps TRBD1 (5 bases). The CDR3 has 12 amino acids. The germline gives CDR1 KGHSY, CDR2 FQNENV. Trimming removed 4 bases from V and 7 bases from J, with 5 bases in between. CDR3: CASSPGNSPLHF. The CDR3 DNA reads as TGTGCCAGCAGCCCAGGGAATTCACCCCTCCACTTT.

CDR3 sequence: CASSTYTGVSIFNQPQHF. In DNA, the CDR3 is TGTGCCAGTAGTACCTATACAGGGGTCTCGATCTTCAATCAGCCCCAGCATTTT. The chain is built from TRBV19 and TRBJ1-5; 7 positions match TRBD1. The CDR3 totals 18 residues. V was pared by 4 bases and J by 3 bases, with 15 bases of the junction left unmatched. Germline V gene data show CDR1 as LNHDA and CDR2 as SQIVND (reference sequence).

Regarding this clone: Other DNA sequences in the sample encode the same CDR3. J is TRBJ2-7 and V is TRBV5-6; 10 positions match TRBD2. V gave up 1 base and J gave up 2 bases; unmatched junction bases: 0. This CDR3 contains 14 residues. Germline assignment: CDR1 SGHDT and CDR2 YYEEEE. The CDR3 spells CASSLTSGTYEQYF. The CDR3, as DNA: TGTGCCAGCAGCTTGACTAGCGGGACCTACGAGCAGTACTTC. Complete variable domain (other parts from reference TRBV5-6 and TRBJ2-7): DAGVTQSPTHLIKTRGQQVTLRCSPKSGHDTVSWYQQALGQGPQFIFQYYEEEERQRGNFPDRFSGHQFPNYSSELNVNALLLGDSALYLCASSLTSGTYEQYFGPGTRLTVT.

This clone was observed once. The chain couples TRBV6-5 to TRBJ2-4, with D possibly matching TRBD2 (5 bases). Germline V gives CDR1 MNHEY, CDR2 SVGAGI. V shed 4 bases and J shed 5 bases, with 12 bases lying between them. This CDR3 contains 14 residues. The CDR3 reads CASSSSLRENIQYF. The CDR3 DNA follows: TGTGCCAGCAGTTCAAGTCTGAGGGAAAACATTCAGTACTTC.

This chain uses TRBV2 with TRBJ2-1, with D possibly being TRBD2 (6 bases). The CDR3 is 14 residues long. Per germline, CDR1 SNHLY and CDR2 FYNNEI. V gave up 4 bases and J gave up 2 bases, with 9 bases separating them. In nucleotides, the CDR3 is TGTGCCAGCAGTGGCGGGACTGCCTACAATGAGCAGTTCTTC. This translates into CASSGGTAYNEQFF.

The chain has TRBV2 and TRBJ2-7; 11 nucleotides line up with TRBD2. The CDR3 spans 14 residues. The J segment lost 10 bases and the V segment lost 4 bases, leaving 9 bases of the junction unmatched. Germline CDR1 is SNHLY and CDR2 is FYNNEI. In nucleotides, the CDR3 is TGTGCCAGCAGTGTTGGAGGTAGCGGGAGGGGTCAGTACTTC. This sequence encodes CASSVGGSGRGQYF. Full variable domain (missing parts from reference TRBV2 and TRBJ2-7): EPEVTQTPSHQVTQMGQEVILRCVPISNHLYFYWYRQILGQKVEFLVSFYNNEISEKSEIFDDQFSVERPDGSNFTLKIRSTKLEDSAMYFCASSVGGSGRGQYFGPGTRLTVT.

V gene TRBV6-1 combines with J gene TRBJ1-5; tentative D call: TRBD1 (5 bases). Per germline, CDR1 MNHNS and CDR2 SASEGT. The V and J ends lost 5 bases and 2 bases respectively, with 13 bases between them. The CDR3 spans 15 residues. In DNA form, the CDR3 reads TGTGCCAGCAGTTCACTTGGGGGTCGCAATCAGCCCCAGCATTTT. It encodes CASSSLGGRNQPQHF.

Remarks on this clone: The sample holds other DNA sequences that translate to the same CDR3. V is TRBV10-3 and J is TRBJ2-5; possible D gene TRBD2, 6 bases. V was shortened by 0 bases and J by 0 bases, with 8 bases between the two germline ends. CDR3 length: 15 residues. Germline CDR1 ENHRY, CDR2 SYGVKD. The CDR3 DNA follows: TGTGCCATCAGTGAGTCATTAGCGGACCAAGAGACCCAGTACTTC. Translating gives CAISESLADQETQYF.

This clone was seen once. CDR3: CASSPEVPFGGKNIQYF. In nucleotides, the CDR3 is TGTGCCAGCTCACCAGAGGTGCCGTTTGGTGGCAAAAACATTCAGTACTTC. The V call is TRBV18, the J call TRBJ2-4; D call uncertain. Trimming left V 2 bases short and J 3 bases short, with 17 bases between. This CDR3 comprises 17 residues. Germline assignment: CDR1 KGHSH and CDR2 LQKENI.

This clone has just one count. The chain couples TRBV2 to TRBJ2-7; D is possibly TRBD1 or TRBD2 (5 bases each). Trimming cost V 4 bases and J 2 bases, with 12 bases left between them. The CDR3 covers 14 residues. CDR1 and CDR2 (germline): SNHLY, FYNNEI. This CDR3 reads CASSVGTSPYEQYF. CDR3 DNA: TGTGCCAGCAGTGTTGGGACGTCTCCCTACGAGCAGTACTTC.

This clone was seen a few times. The V and J genes are TRBV4-1 and TRBJ1-6, with D possibly matching TRBD1 (6 bases). The CDR3 totals 17 residues. The germline CDR1 and CDR2 sequences are MGHRA and YSYEKL. Trimming stripped 7 bases from V and 9 bases from J, with 25 bases between. The CDR3: CASTPSGTWGYGSPLHF. The CDR3 nucleotides are TGCGCCAGCACCCCAAGTGGGACATGGGGTTATGGTTCACCCCTCCACTTT.